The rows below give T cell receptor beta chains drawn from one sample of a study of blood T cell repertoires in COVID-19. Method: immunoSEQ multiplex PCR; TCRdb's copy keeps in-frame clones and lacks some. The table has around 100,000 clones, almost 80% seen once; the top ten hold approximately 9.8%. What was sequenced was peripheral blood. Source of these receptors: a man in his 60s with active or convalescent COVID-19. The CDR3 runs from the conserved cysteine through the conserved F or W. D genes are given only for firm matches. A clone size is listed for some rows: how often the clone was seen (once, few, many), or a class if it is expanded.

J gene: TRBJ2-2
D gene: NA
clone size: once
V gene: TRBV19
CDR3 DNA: TGTGCCAGTACTCCCGTTGGCCCGAACACCGGGGAGCTGTTTTTT
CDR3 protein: CASTPVGPNTGELFF

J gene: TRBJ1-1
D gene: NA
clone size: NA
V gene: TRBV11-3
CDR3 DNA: TGTGCCAGCAGCTTAGAAGACAGATCCCACATGAACACTGAAGCTTTCTTT
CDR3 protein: CASSLEDRSHMNTEAFF

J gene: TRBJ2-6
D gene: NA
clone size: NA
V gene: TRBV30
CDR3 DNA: TGTGCCTGGAAGCCTGGGGCCAACGTCCTGACTTTC
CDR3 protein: CAWKPGANVLTF

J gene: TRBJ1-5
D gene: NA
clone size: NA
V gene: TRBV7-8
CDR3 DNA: TGTGCCAGCAGCTCCGCCAGGGTAGGTCAGCCCCAGCATTTT
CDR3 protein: CASSSARVGQPQHF

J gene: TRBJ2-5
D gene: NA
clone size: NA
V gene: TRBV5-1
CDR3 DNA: TGCGCCAGCAGCCCCGGCGGGCTAGCGAAAAACCTCGCCGAGACCCAGTACTTC
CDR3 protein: CASSPGGLAKNLAETQYF

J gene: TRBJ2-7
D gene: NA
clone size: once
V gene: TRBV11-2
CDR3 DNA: TGTGCCAGCAGCTTATATGGTGGCGGGTCAACCTACGAGCAGTACTTC
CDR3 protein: CASSLYGGGSTYEQYF

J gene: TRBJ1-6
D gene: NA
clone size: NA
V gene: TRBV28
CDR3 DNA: TGTGCCAGCCACGAGGGTTTCGGTAATTCACCCCTCCACTTT
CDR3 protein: CASHEGFGNSPLHF

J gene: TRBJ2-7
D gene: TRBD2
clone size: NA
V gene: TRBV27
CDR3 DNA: TGTGCCAGCAGTTTATCAGCGGGAGGAGCGCTCTACGAGCAGTACTTC
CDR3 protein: CASSLSAGGALYEQYF

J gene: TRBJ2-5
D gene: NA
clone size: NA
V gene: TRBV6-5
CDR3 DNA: TGTGCCAGCAGTTACGGAGGGCAAGAGACCCAGTACTTC
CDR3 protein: CASSYGGQETQYF

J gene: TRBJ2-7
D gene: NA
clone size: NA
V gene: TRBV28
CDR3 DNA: TGTGCCAGCAGCCTGATGGACAATAGCCAGCACGAGCAGTACTTC
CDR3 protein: CASSLMDNSQHEQYF

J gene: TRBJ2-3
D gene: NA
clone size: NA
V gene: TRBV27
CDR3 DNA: TGTGCCAGCAGTTTCTTCAGCGGCCGATCCACAGATACGCAGTATTTT
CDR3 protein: CASSFFSGRSTDTQYF

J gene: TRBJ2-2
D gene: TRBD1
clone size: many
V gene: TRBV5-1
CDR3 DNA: TGCGCCAGCAGCAAAACAGGGGGGAACACCGGGGAGCTGTTTTTT
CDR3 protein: CASSKTGGNTGELFF

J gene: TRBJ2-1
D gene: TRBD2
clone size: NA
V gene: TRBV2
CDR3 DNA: TGTGCCAGCAGTGTTGGGACTAGCTTTACGAATGAGCAGTTCTTC
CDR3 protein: CASSVGTSFTNEQFF

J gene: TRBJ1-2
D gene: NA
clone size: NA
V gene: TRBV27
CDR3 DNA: TGTGCCAGCAGTCCGCAAGGGAGGGGCGGGAAGGGTGGCTACACCTTC
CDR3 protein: CASSPQGRGGKGGYTF

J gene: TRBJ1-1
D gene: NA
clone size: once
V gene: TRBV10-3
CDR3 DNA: TGTGCCATCAGGCGACAGAACACTGAAGCTTTCTTT
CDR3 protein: CAIRRQNTEAFF

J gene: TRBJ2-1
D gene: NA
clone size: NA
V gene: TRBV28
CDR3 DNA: TGTGCCAGCAGTCCAAGGACTAATGAGCAGTTCTTC
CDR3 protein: CASSPRTNEQFF

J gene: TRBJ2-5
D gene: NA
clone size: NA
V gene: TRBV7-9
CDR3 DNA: TGTGCCAGCAGCCGAAAGGGACACAGTACGGAGACCCAGTACTTC
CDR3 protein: CASSRKGHSTETQYF

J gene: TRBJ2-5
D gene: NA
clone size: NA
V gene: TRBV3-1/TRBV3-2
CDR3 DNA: TGTGCCAGCAGCCAAGAGCCCAGAAGTGAGACCCAGTACTTC
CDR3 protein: CASSQEPRSETQYF

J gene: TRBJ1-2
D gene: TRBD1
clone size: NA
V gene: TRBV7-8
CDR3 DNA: TGTGCCAGCAGCCCCACCAGGGGGTACGGCTACACCTTC
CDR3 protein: CASSPTRGYGYTF

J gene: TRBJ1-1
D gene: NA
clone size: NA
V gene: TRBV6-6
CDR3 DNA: TGTGCCAGCAGAAAACAGATGAACACTGAAGCTTTCTTT
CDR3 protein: CASRKQMNTEAFF

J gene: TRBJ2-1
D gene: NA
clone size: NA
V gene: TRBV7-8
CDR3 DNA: TGTGCCAGCAGCTTGGGCAGGGCGGTTTGGACCTACAATGAGCAGTTCTTC
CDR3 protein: CASSLGRAVWTYNEQFF

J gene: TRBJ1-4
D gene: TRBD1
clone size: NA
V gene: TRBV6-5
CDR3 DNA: TGTGCCAGCGGACAGGGTTGGGCGGCTAATGAAAAACTGTTTTTT
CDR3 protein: CASGQGWAANEKLFF

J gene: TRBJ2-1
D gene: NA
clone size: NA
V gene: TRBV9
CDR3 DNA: TGTGCCAGCAGCTCATCGGGCTCCTACAATGAGCAGTTCTTC
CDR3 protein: CASSSSGSYNEQFF

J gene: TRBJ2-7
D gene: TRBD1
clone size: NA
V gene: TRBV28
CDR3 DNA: TGTGCCAGCAGTTTAGCAGGGGGTGGTACCTACGAGCAGTACTTC
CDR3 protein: CASSLAGGGTYEQYF

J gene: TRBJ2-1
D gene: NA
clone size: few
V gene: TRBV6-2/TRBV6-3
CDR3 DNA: TGTGCCAGCAGTGTTGACAGCTACTACAATGAGCAGTTCTTC
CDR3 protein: CASSVDSYYNEQFF